A selection of T cell receptor beta chains follows, all from one sample in a study of low-dose radiotherapy and immunotherapy resistance in tumors. TCRdb recomputed calls from the reads with MiXCR, one row per CDR3 protein. The data contain about 71,000 distinct CDR3 sequences, 30% to 40% of them singletons. The sample in question was PBMCs, obtained before treatment. The source is a female donor with ovarian cancer. CDR3s include the opening cysteine and the closing phenylalanine or tryptophan. The order of the fields is V gene, D gene, clone size, CDR3 length, J gene, CDR3 DNA, CDR3 protein. The D gene is left open where the match is weak. Clone size, where shown, is once, few, many, or a class for clones that have expanded.

V gene: TRBV5-3; D gene: TRBD2; clone size: -; CDR3 length: 15; J gene: TRBJ2-1; CDR3 DNA: TGTGCCAGCAGCTTGGTGGCGGGAGGTGGCAATGAGCAGTTCTTC; CDR3 protein: CASSLVAGGGNEQFF
V gene: TRBV11-3; D gene: -; clone size: many; CDR3 length: 12; J gene: TRBJ2-2; CDR3 DNA: TGTGCCAGCGAGGGGGGCACCGGGGAGCTGTTTTTT; CDR3 protein: CASEGGTGELFF
V gene: TRBV28; D gene: TRBD2; clone size: many; CDR3 length: 15; J gene: TRBJ2-2; CDR3 DNA: TGTGCCAGCGGGAATAGCGGGGGCATGGCCGGGGAGCTGTTTTTT; CDR3 protein: CASGNSGGMAGELFF
V gene: TRBV20-1; D gene: TRBD1; clone size: -; CDR3 length: 16; J gene: TRBJ2-6; CDR3 DNA: TGCAGTGCTAGAGCAGGGGGCGCATCTGGGGCCAACGTCCTGACTTTC; CDR3 protein: CSARAGGASGANVLTF
V gene: TRBV10-3; D gene: TRBD1; clone size: -; CDR3 length: 14; J gene: TRBJ2-7; CDR3 DNA: TGTGCCAGCTGGGACAGGGCCCACTCTGACGAGCAGTACTTC; CDR3 protein: CASWDRAHSDEQYF
V gene: TRBV7-2; D gene: -; clone size: -; CDR3 length: 17; J gene: TRBJ1-5; CDR3 DNA: TGTGCCAGCAGCTTAGCTATTAATTGGGGGCTCAATCAGCCCCAGCATTTT; CDR3 protein: CASSLAINWGLNQPQHF
V gene: TRBV7-2; D gene: TRBD2; clone size: many; CDR3 length: 16; J gene: TRBJ2-5; CDR3 DNA: TGTGCCAGCAGCCCGGAGGGTCTAGCGGGAGGGGAGACCCAGTACTTC; CDR3 protein: CASSPEGLAGGETQYF
V gene: TRBV20-1; D gene: -; clone size: many; CDR3 length: 12; J gene: TRBJ1-6; CDR3 DNA: TGCAGTGCTAGACTTGGAAATTCACCCCTCCACTTT; CDR3 protein: CSARLGNSPLHF
V gene: TRBV9; D gene: -; clone size: -; CDR3 length: 18; J gene: TRBJ2-3; CDR3 DNA: TGTGCCAGCAGCGGGAGTCCTGGACAAACCATTGCATTGGATACGCAGTATTTT; CDR3 protein: CASSGSPGQTIALDTQYF
V gene: TRBV6-2/TRBV6-3; D gene: -; clone size: -; CDR3 length: 13; J gene: TRBJ2-1; CDR3 DNA: TGTGCCAGCAGTGCTGACGGCTACAATGAGCAGTTCTTC; CDR3 protein: CASSADGYNEQFF
V gene: TRBV3-1; D gene: TRBD2; clone size: many; CDR3 length: 14; J gene: TRBJ2-1; CDR3 DNA: TGTGCCAGCAGCCAAGATTTAAGAGCGGGGGGGCAGTTCTTC; CDR3 protein: CASSQDLRAGGQFF
V gene: TRBV11-2; D gene: TRBD1; clone size: many; CDR3 length: 13; J gene: TRBJ1-1; CDR3 DNA: TGTGCCAGCAGCTTAGTTTCCGGACAGGCGGCTTTCTTT; CDR3 protein: CASSLVSGQAAFF
V gene: TRBV29-1; D gene: TRBD2; clone size: -; CDR3 length: 13; J gene: TRBJ2-7; CDR3 DNA: TGCAGCGTTGAGGTAGCGGGAGGGTGGGAGCAGTACTTC; CDR3 protein: CSVEVAGGWEQYF
V gene: TRBV12-3/TRBV12-4; D gene: TRBD1; clone size: -; CDR3 length: 20; J gene: TRBJ2-6; CDR3 DNA: TGTGCCAGCAGCCAAACCAGTAATAGACAGGGTAGCTCTGGGGCCAACGTCCTGACTTTC; CDR3 protein: CASSQTSNRQGSSGANVLTF
V gene: TRBV19; D gene: -; clone size: once; CDR3 length: 13; J gene: TRBJ1-3; CDR3 DNA: TGTGCCAGTGACCATAACTCTGGAAACACCATATATTTT; CDR3 protein: CASDHNSGNTIYF
V gene: TRBV29-1; D gene: TRBD1; clone size: many; CDR3 length: 14; J gene: TRBJ2-7; CDR3 DNA: TGCAGCGTGGCATTCCCGGGACAGGGAGCCGAGCAGTACTTC; CDR3 protein: CSVAFPGQGAEQYF
V gene: TRBV7-3; D gene: TRBD2; clone size: many; CDR3 length: 14; J gene: TRBJ2-2; CDR3 DNA: TGTGCCAGCAGCGGACTAGCTGTGACCGGGGAGCTGTTTTTT; CDR3 protein: CASSGLAVTGELFF
V gene: TRBV12-3/TRBV12-4; D gene: -; clone size: -; CDR3 length: 12; J gene: TRBJ2-3; CDR3 DNA: TGTGCCAGCAGTTCAGGGCCCTATACGCAGTATTTT; CDR3 protein: CASSSGPYTQYF